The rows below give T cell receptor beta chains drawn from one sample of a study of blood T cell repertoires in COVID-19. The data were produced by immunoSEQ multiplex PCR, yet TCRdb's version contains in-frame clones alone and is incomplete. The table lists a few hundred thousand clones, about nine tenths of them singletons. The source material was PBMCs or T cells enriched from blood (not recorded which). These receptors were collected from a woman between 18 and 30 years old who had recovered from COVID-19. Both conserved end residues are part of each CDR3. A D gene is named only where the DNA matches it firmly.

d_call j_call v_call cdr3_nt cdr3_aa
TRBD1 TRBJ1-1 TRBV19 TGTGCCAGTACCACGGGACAGGGGAACACTGAAGCTTTCTTT CASTTGQGNTEAFF
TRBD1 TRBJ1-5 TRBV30 TGTGCCTTCGCGGGACAGCACAATCAGCCCCAGCATTTT CAFAGQHNQPQHF
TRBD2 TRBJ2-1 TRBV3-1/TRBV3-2 TGTGCCAGCAGCCAAGAAGGTCGGCTAGCGGATGAGCAGTTCTTC CASSQEGRLADEQFF
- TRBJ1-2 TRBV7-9 TGTGCCAGCAGCTCCAATCTTAGTGGCTACACCTTC CASSSNLSGYTF
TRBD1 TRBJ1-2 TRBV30 TGTGCCTGGGACAGGGTGATGTCTGGCTACACCTTC CAWDRVMSGYTF
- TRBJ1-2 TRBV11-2 TGTGCCAGCAGCTTAGACAGGGGCCATGGCTACACCTTC CASSLDRGHGYTF
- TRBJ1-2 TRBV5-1 TGCGCCAGCAGCGAGACAGACCTGGTTGGCTACACCTTC CASSETDLVGYTF
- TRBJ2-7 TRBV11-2 TGTGCCAGCAACTTAGATATAAACACCTACGAGCAGTACTTC CASNLDINTYEQYF
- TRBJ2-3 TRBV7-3 TGTGCCAGCAGCCCTGGTGGGCCCCAGGGCGATACGCAGTATTTT CASSPGGPQGDTQYF
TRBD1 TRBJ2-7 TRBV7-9 TGTGCCAGCAGCCCCAGGGGGCCTTACGAGCAGTACTTC CASSPRGPYEQYF
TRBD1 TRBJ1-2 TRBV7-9 TGTGCCAGCAGCTTAGGGCAGGGGGCCTATGGCTACACCTTC CASSLGQGAYGYTF
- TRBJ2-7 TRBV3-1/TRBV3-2 TGTGCCAGCAGCCAGTCTTTAACGCTTTCTAACCACGAGCAGTACTTC CASSQSLTLSNHEQYF
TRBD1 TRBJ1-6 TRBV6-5 TGTGCCAGCAGGCAAGGGACAGGCTCGAATTCACCCCTCCACTTT CASRQGTGSNSPLHF
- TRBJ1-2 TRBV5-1 TGCGCCAGCAGCGATTCGGGGAACTATGGCTACACCTTC CASSDSGNYGYTF
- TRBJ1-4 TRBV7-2 TGTGCCAGCAGCGCCGAACAGGGATCGGGTGAAAAACTGTTTTTT CASSAEQGSGEKLFF
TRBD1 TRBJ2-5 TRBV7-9 TGTGCCAGCAGCCAAGGGGCAGGGGGAGAGACCCAGTACTTC CASSQGAGGETQYF
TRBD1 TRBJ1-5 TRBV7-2 TGTGCCAGCAGCTTAACAGGGGGCGTGAATCAGCCCCAGCATTTT CASSLTGGVNQPQHF
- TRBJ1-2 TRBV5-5 TGTGCCAGCAGCTTGGGAACGGTTATAGGCTACACCTTC CASSLGTVIGYTF
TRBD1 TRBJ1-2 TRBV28 TGTGCCAGCAGCTCCGGGGACAGAAACTATGGCTACACCTTC CASSSGDRNYGYTF